One TCR beta chain is described in this entry. Its target is unknown. There were only Caucasian adults among the donors, and all lived in Nashville, Tennessee. The record originates from a study of shared clonotypes between healthy human individuals. Overall study: A few men and a couple of women, aged 18 to 49, were donors.

CDR3 length: 14 residues. Germline V gene sequence: CDR1 SGHAT, CDR2 FQNNGV. V dropped 0 bases and J dropped 2 bases, with 6 bases sitting between them. In the original workflow: Filtering was not the same, since immunoSEQ gave junction-only sequences without quality scores. TCRdb keeps only in-frame clones here, not all; method: immunoSEQ multiplex PCR. V and J calls and clone size are copied from that table; D and trimming were computed from the DNA. The sample contains under 600,000 clones, around 97% of which appear only once. Findings and limits, study-wide: Collection of samples was limited to blood; tissue repertoires likely differ.

The J gene is TRBJ2-3, the V gene TRBV11-2, with D hard to call. This receptor was taken from a woman in her 30s in good health. Sequenced input: naive CD4+ T cells sorted from blood. As to subset: CD45RA+ positively selected. The DNA for the CDR3 is TGTGCCAGCAGCTTAGATAGACCCACAGATACGCAGTATTTT. Its protein product is CASSLDRPTDTQYF.